What follows are 26 T cell receptor beta chains derived from one specimen sequenced in a study of CD8 T cells in ankylosing spondylitis. Their specific antigens are unknown. Findings of the study overall: A TCR beta motif made of 7 to 9 highly homologous variants seemed typical of ankylosing spondylitis blood.

TCRdb reprocessed the 5' RACE reads via MiXCR and lists one record per CDR3 protein. Among around 770,000 distinct CDR3 sequences, around 20% were seen once, and the ten largest hold under 20%. The source material was blood, either unsorted or a sorted T cell fraction (not recorded which). These receptors were obtained from a male donor with ankylosing spondylitis.

This chain links TRBV19 with TRBJ2-7; 7 bases agree with TRBD2. CDR1 and CDR2 (germline): LNHDA, SQIVND (reference sequence). This CDR3 comprises 15 residues. J was trimmed by 2 bases and V by 4 bases; bases with no gene match: 8. CDR3 nucleotides: TGTGCCAGTAGTAAAACTAGCGTGGACCCCTACGAGCAGTACTTC. Translated: CASSKTSVDPYEQYF.

This chain links TRBV11-2 with TRBJ1-1, with D possibly being TRBD1 (5 bases). CDR3 length equals 15 residues. V was cut by 6 bases and J by 3 bases, with 17 bases left in between. The germline V gene has CDR1 SGHAT and CDR2 FQNNGV. The CDR3 DNA reads TGTGCCAGCAGGAAAAGAGGCCAAGGGGACACTGAAGCTTTCTTT. It specifies CASRKRGQGDTEAFF.

In its sample, this clonotype was seen many times. The rearrangement uses TRBV29-1 and TRBJ2-2; D unclear. Germline CDR1 SQVTM, CDR2 ANQGSEA. V was trimmed by 2 bases and J by 4 bases, leaving 8 bases between them. The CDR3 totals 13 residues. This chain's CDR3 is CSVERQSTGELFF. CDR3 bases: TGCAGCGTTGAACGCCAGAGCACCGGGGAGCTGTTTTTT.

The chain couples TRBV20-1 to TRBJ2-1; D unresolved. The CDR3 length is 15 residues. Between the trimmed V and J ends, which lost 3 bases and 4 bases, there was a span of 16 bases. Germline V gene sequence: CDR1 DFQATT, CDR2 SNEGSKA (reference sequence). CDR3 protein: CSASGTPTLYNEQFF. CDR3 DNA sequence: TGCAGTGCTAGTGGAACGCCTACTCTATACAATGAGCAGTTCTTC.

This clonotype was picked up a small number of times. CDR3 sequence: CASSLDRGQYGYTF. CDR3 coding DNA: TGTGCCAGCAGCTTGGACAGGGGGCAATATGGCTACACCTTC. The chain couples TRBV5-4 to TRBJ1-2, with 9 nucleotides matching TRBD1. Germline V CDR1 and CDR2: SGHNT, YYREEE (reference sequence). CDR3 length: 14 amino acids. Trimming cost V 0 bases and J 5 bases; bases outside gene matches: 2.

This rearrangement joins TRBV7-9 to TRBJ2-1; no reliable D call. The CDR3 runs 16 residues. Looked up from germline, CDR1 is SEHNR and CDR2 is FQNEAQ (reference sequence). The ends were cut back, 1 base at V and 4 bases at J, with 14 bases in the middle. CDR3 amino acids: CASSLDFLDPYNEQFF. CDR3 bases: TGTGCCAGCAGCTTAGACTTCCTAGACCCGTACAATGAGCAGTTCTTC.

The chain joins TRBV19 to TRBJ2-1; D is unclear. The V gene lost 5 bases and the J gene lost 3 bases, with 14 bases spanning the gap. This CDR3 has 15 residues. Looked up from germline, CDR1 is LNHDA and CDR2 is SQIVND (reference sequence). The CDR3 loop reads CASSLAHLDYNEQFF. CDR3 in DNA: TGTGCCAGTAGTCTGGCCCATTTAGACTACAATGAGCAGTTCTTC. Combining the CDR3 with reference TRBV19 and TRBJ2-1 gives the whole variable domain DGGITQSPKYLFRKEGQNVTLSCEQNLNHDAMYWYRQDPGQGLRLIYYSQIVNDFQKGDIAEGYSVSREKKESFPLTVTSAQKNPTAFYLCASSLAHLDYNEQFFGPGTRLTVL.

The chain combines TRBV6-5 with TRBJ2-7; 8 bases map to TRBD1. J gave up 6 bases and V 0 bases, and 4 bases lay outside the gene matches. In germline, CDR1 is MNHEY, CDR2 SVGAGI. CDR3 size: 14 residues. DNA of the CDR3: TGTGCCAGCAGTTACTCAGGACAGGGAACCGAGCAGTACTTC. Protein: CASSYSGQGTEQYF.

Notes on this clonotype: An end of the junction does not agree with germline; a read error may underlie this. CDR3 protein: CASTRDSGYEQYF. The DNA for the CDR3 is TGTGCCAGTACCCGGGACAGCGGATACGAGCAGTACTTT. This chain links TRBV30 with TRBJ2-7; the match to TRBD1 covers 7 bases. The CDR3 is 13 residues long. CDR1 GTSNPN and CDR2 SVGIG come from the germline V gene (reference sequence).

V usage is TRBV4-1 and J usage is TRBJ2-3; no clear D gene. Germline-derived CDR1 and CDR2 are MGHRA and YSYEKL. The length of the CDR3 is 12 residues. Deletions cut 2 bases from V and 2 bases from J, with 2 bases between. The CDR3 is CASSQYTDTQYF. CDR3 nucleotide sequence: TGCGCCAGCAGCCAATACACAGATACGCAGTATTTT.

The chain employs TRBV20-1 and TRBJ2-1; perhaps TRBD1 as D (5 bases). This CDR3 spans 15 amino acids. Trimming pared 3 bases from V and 4 bases from J, leaving 16 bases between. The V gene's germline CDR1 is DFQATT and CDR2 SNEGSKA (reference sequence). The DNA of the CDR3 is TGCAGTGCTAGTCTTCTCGTAGGGGTGTACAATGAGCAGTTCTTC. This gives the protein CSASLLVGVYNEQFF.

This clonotype was seen a handful of times. The rearrangement links TRBV7-9 to TRBJ1-2; D gene ambiguous. CDR1 SEHNR and CDR2 FQNEAQ come from the germline V gene (reference sequence). This CDR3 contains 14 residues. Deletions cut 0 bases from V and 3 bases from J, with 8 bases between. The DNA for the CDR3 is TGTGCCAGCAGCTTAGCAGGGATCGACTATGGCTACACCTTC. This codes for CASSLAGIDYGYTF.

This clonotype was observed a handful of times. The chain has TRBV5-1 and TRBJ2-1, with 8 bases identical to TRBD2. The germline V gene encodes CDR1 SGHRS and CDR2 YFSETQ. The ends lost 4 bases at V and 7 bases at J; junction bases unmatched: 16. The CDR3 runs 17 residues. The CDR3 protein is CASSPLGLAGPGNEQFF. CDR3 DNA: TGCGCCAGCAGCCCCCTCGGCCTAGCGGGCCCCGGGAATGAGCAGTTCTTC.

The chain couples TRBV28 to TRBJ1-6; D might be TRBD1 (6 bases). The V end lost 5 bases, the J end lost 8 bases, and 13 bases lay between the germline ends. The CDR3 is 14 amino acids. The germline gives CDR1 MDHEN, CDR2 SYDVKM. CDR3 residues: CASSLRQEYSPLHF. Written as DNA, the CDR3 is TGTGCCAGCAGTCTGCGACAGGAGTATTCACCCCTCCACTTT.

The chain is built from TRBV11-2 and TRBJ2-5; 11 bases line up with TRBD2. Germline V lookup: CDR1 SGHAT, CDR2 FQNNGV. CDR3 size: 18 residues. The ends lost 4 bases at V and 4 bases at J; junction bases unmatched: 14. CDR3 sequence (DNA): TGTGCCAGCAGCTCCCTACTAGCGGGGGAACCTGAGGGAGAGACCCAGTACTTC. Translation gives CASSSLLAGEPEGETQYF.

The chain carries TRBV28 and TRBJ2-3; 11 bases line up with TRBD1. The CDR3 is made up of 16 amino acids. V lost 4 bases to trimming and J lost 4 bases; unmatched junction nucleotides: 7. Germline-derived CDR1 and CDR2 are MDHEN and SYDVKM. The CDR3 is CASSSAGTGGSDTQYF. In nucleotides, the CDR3 is TGTGCCAGCAGTTCCGCGGGGACAGGGGGGTCAGATACGCAGTATTTT.

At least ten counts were recorded for this clonotype. This sequence joins TRBV5-1 and TRBJ2-7; 9 bases line up with TRBD1. V was clipped by 4 bases and J by 3 bases; unmatched bases: 8. This CDR3 is built from 15 residues. Germline assignment: CDR1 SGHRS and CDR2 YFSETQ. Here the CDR3 reads CASSENRGPYYEQYF. In DNA, the CDR3 is TGCGCCAGCAGCGAAAACAGGGGGCCTTACTACGAGCAGTACTTC. The full variable domain, its missing parts supplied by reference TRBV5-1 and TRBJ2-7, is KAGVTQTPRYLIKTRGQQVTLSCSPISGHRSVSWYQQTPGQGLQFLFEYFSETQRNKGNFPGRFSGRQFSNSRSEMNVSTLELGDSALYLCASSENRGPYYEQYFGPGTRLTVT.

The chain links TRBV5-6 to TRBJ2-1, with 15 bases identical to TRBD2. This CDR3 has 14 residues. Trimming at V came to 9 bases and at J to 7 bases, leaving 5 bases not matched to a gene. Germline values: CDR1 SGHDT, CDR2 YYEEEE. The CDR3 nucleotides are TGTGCCACCTCAGGACTAGCGGGAGGGAATGAGCAGTTCTTC. Translating gives CATSGLAGGNEQFF.

In its sample, this clonotype was seen a few times. V usage is TRBV29-1 and J usage is TRBJ2-1; the D gene is possibly TRBD2 (6 bases). Germline-derived CDR1 and CDR2 are SQVTM and ANQGSEA. The CDR3 runs to 15 residues. V lost 7 bases and J lost 2, with 18 bases in between. The CDR3 loop is CSAGGYVGAYNEQFF. The DNA for the CDR3 is TGCAGCGCCGGGGGATATGTGGGCGCCTACAATGAGCAGTTCTTC.

The V gene is TRBV18, the J gene TRBJ1-1, with D perhaps matching TRBD1 (5 bases). This CDR3 spans 15 amino acids. Trimming shortened V by 4 bases and J by 4 bases, and 16 bases separated the two germline ends. Per the germline V gene, CDR1 is KGHSH and CDR2 is LQKENI. The CDR3 sequence: CASSRTGKGSTEAFF. The CDR3 DNA reads as TGTGCCAGCTCACGTACGGGGAAGGGGAGCACTGAAGCTTTCTTT.

This chain uses TRBV20-1 with TRBJ2-1; D possibly matches TRBD1 or TRBD2 (5 bases each). CDR3 length: 12 amino acids. From germline, CDR1 is DFQATT and CDR2 SNEGSKA (reference sequence). V was cut by 6 bases and J by 9 bases, with 15 bases left in between. CDR3 residues: CSATGTRVEQFF. For the CDR3, the DNA is TGCAGTGCAACCGGGACCCGGGTTGAGCAGTTCTTC.

This clonotype was counted only a few times. The chain recombines TRBV5-1 with TRBJ1-1; D is possibly TRBD1 (5 bases). Germline V gene lookup returns CDR1 SGHRS and CDR2 YFSETQ. CDR3 length equals 14 residues. V dropped 4 bases and J dropped 3 bases, with 13 bases sitting between them. The CDR3 region has the DNA TGCGCCAGCAGCCCTATGGGGGGGGACACTGAAGCTTTCTTT. Protein product: CASSPMGGDTEAFF. The whole variable domain, filled in from reference TRBV5-1 and TRBJ1-1, reads KAGVTQTPRYLIKTRGQQVTLSCSPISGHRSVSWYQQTPGQGLQFLFEYFSETQRNKGNFPGRFSGRQFSNSRSEMNVSTLELGDSALYLCASSPMGGDTEAFFGQGTRLTVV.

This clonotype was counted between two and nine times. The chain employs TRBV20-1 and TRBJ2-3, with 8 bases fitting TRBD2. V lost 5 bases, J lost 1 base, and 14 bases stayed unmatched. Germline V gene lookup returns CDR1 DFQATT and CDR2 SNEGSKA (reference sequence). CDR3 length: 17 residues. The CDR3 DNA reads TGCAGTGCTCCGGGACTAGGATATTACGGGGGCACAGATACGCAGTATTTT. This translates into CSAPGLGYYGGTDTQYF.

The V gene is TRBV12-3 or TRBV12-4, the J gene TRBJ1-2; 7 bases line up with TRBD1. The CDR3 is made up of 14 amino acids. V lost 3 bases, J lost 4 bases, and 5 bases stayed unmatched. As DNA, the CDR3 is TGTGCCAGCAGTTTTGGGACAGAGAGCTATGGCTACACCTTC. It encodes CASSFGTESYGYTF.

This clonotype was observed at least ten times. The rearrangement joins TRBV20-1 to TRBJ2-1; the match to TRBD1 covers 10 bases. The CDR3 extends over 14 amino acids. Germline trimming cut 5 bases from V and 3 bases from J; bases unmatched to any gene: 4. The germline V gene has CDR1 DFQATT and CDR2 SNEGSKA (reference sequence). CDR3 bases: TGCAGTGCTCCGACAGGGGGCTTCTACAATGAGCAGTTCTTC. This encodes CSAPTGGFYNEQFF.

The V call is TRBV12-3 or TRBV12-4, the J call TRBJ2-7; 12 bases are shared with TRBD2. V trimming: 6 bases; J trimming: 7 bases; junction bases outside the gene matches: 10. The CDR3 is 15 amino acids. DNA of the CDR3: TGTGCCAGCAGCTATAGGACTAGCGGGATGAGGGAGCAGTACTTC. It translates to CASSYRTSGMREQYF.